This T cell receptor beta chain comes out of a study of Ad26.COV2.S vaccination and SARS-CoV-2 variants (dated by TCRdb to 2020 to 2023). Looking at the study overall: Vaccine-arm donors came from COV1001, a multicentre, randomized, double-blind, placebo-controlled phase I-IIa trial of Ad26.COV2.S in healthy adults. Ad26.COV2.S was administered intramuscularly at a dose of 5x10^10 or 1x10^11 viral particles, either as one shot or as two shots given 56 days apart. TCRbeta repertoire sequencing served as the tool for gauging how specific and how broad the SARS-CoV-2-reactive T cell receptors were following Ad26.COV2.S vaccination. A total of 32 samples were included in the TCR-sequenced set, comprising about 20 Ad26.COV2.S vaccine recipients, 5 placebo recipients and 8 SARS-CoV-2 convalescent individuals. Trial participants were randomized into five groups of five, in which low-dose or high-dose Ad26.COV2.S was given once or twice, or placebo was given on both occasions. Investigators remained blinded to trial group allocation during experiments and outcome assessment.

The immunoSEQ Assay was the method used to sequence TCRbeta CDR3 regions. After extraction, genomic DNA underwent amplification by bias-controlled multiplex PCR, followed by high-throughput sequencing. Regarding the original processing steps: To quantify the absolute abundance of every unique TCRbeta CDR3 region, sequences were collapsed and filtered. T cell fraction was estimated by normalizing TCRbeta template counts to usable DNA, which was measured by amplifying reference genes present in all nucleated cells. Repertoire TCRs were annotated as SARS-CoV-2-specific when V gene, CDR3 amino acid sequence and J gene were exactly matched to a known reactive TCR set. The reference SARS-CoV-2 TCR set came from MIRA and was filtered for enrichment in COVID-19-positive ImmuneCODE repertoires, removing public or cross-reactive TCRs. Using the MIRA antigens, annotated TCRs were further analysed by specific ORF or by position within an ORF. Breadth was defined as the number of annotated unique rearrangements divided by the total number of unique productive rearrangements, and depth was defined as the summed frequency of the annotated unique rearrangements. Two-sided Wilcoxon rank-sum tests were used to compare TCR breadth between groups. This is the immuneACCESS table as TCRdb keeps it, with only in-frame sequences that have V and J called. A part of the clones is gone; compared with another copy, unresolved V genes explain less than half, and the rest is unexplained. That table gives V, J and clone size, and the DNA gave D and trimming. The sample table records a few hundred thousand clones; 75% to 95% of these occur just once. The ten largest clones take up 9.5% to 15% of the sample.

The treatment or condition label here, explained by the study, means: some 20 received Ad26.COV2.S at low or high dose, single or two shots; roughly 5 received placebo; per-sample allocation not given. For vaccine and placebo recipients, the sequenced repertoires came from samples collected on day 63 after the first injection. In Cohort 1b, about two dozen adults aged 18-55 years were enrolled at a single site in Boston, USA, between 29 July and 7 August 2020. Ad26.COV2.S was a replication-incompetent adenovirus type 26 vector expressing a prefusion-stabilized SARS-CoV-2 spike protein from the original Wuhan strain. Results and caveats for the whole study, not just this receptor: It was noted by the authors that total T cell responses may have been underestimated by the TCR breadth and depth analyses. Higher spike-specific TCR breadth was observed in Ad26.COV2.S recipients than in placebo recipients (P = 0.0014). After vaccination, substantial breadth of spike-specific CD8+ and CD4+ T cell responses was reported. Vaccine and placebo recipients had similar non-spike TCR breadth, a finding consistent with the vaccine containing only spike. The study was not powered for comparison of responses between vaccine doses or regimens.

This clone was picked up a small number of times. There is no known antigen for this receptor. Base qualities were left out, and no much larger clone turns up one base away. This sequence originates from a person between 18 and 65 years old who received the Ad26.COV2.S COVID-19 vaccine or a placebo. The material was peripheral blood, obtained in a trial of Ad26.COV2.S vaccine versus placebo.

The CDR3 loop reads CASRTQGSNQPQHF. The DNA sequence reads TGTGCCAGCAGGACACAGGGCAGCAATCAGCCCCAGCATTTT. The chain was built from TRBV28 and TRBJ1-5, and perhaps TRBD1 as D gene, on 6 matching bases. From the cysteine through the phenylalanine, the CDR3 covers 14 amino acids. Here the CDR3 DNA is all that survives: 42 bases in frame from base 1. Trimming removed 6 bases from V and 1 base from J, leaving 10 bases between the germline ends. CDR1 and CDR2 (MDHEN, SYDVKM) derive from the germline V gene.